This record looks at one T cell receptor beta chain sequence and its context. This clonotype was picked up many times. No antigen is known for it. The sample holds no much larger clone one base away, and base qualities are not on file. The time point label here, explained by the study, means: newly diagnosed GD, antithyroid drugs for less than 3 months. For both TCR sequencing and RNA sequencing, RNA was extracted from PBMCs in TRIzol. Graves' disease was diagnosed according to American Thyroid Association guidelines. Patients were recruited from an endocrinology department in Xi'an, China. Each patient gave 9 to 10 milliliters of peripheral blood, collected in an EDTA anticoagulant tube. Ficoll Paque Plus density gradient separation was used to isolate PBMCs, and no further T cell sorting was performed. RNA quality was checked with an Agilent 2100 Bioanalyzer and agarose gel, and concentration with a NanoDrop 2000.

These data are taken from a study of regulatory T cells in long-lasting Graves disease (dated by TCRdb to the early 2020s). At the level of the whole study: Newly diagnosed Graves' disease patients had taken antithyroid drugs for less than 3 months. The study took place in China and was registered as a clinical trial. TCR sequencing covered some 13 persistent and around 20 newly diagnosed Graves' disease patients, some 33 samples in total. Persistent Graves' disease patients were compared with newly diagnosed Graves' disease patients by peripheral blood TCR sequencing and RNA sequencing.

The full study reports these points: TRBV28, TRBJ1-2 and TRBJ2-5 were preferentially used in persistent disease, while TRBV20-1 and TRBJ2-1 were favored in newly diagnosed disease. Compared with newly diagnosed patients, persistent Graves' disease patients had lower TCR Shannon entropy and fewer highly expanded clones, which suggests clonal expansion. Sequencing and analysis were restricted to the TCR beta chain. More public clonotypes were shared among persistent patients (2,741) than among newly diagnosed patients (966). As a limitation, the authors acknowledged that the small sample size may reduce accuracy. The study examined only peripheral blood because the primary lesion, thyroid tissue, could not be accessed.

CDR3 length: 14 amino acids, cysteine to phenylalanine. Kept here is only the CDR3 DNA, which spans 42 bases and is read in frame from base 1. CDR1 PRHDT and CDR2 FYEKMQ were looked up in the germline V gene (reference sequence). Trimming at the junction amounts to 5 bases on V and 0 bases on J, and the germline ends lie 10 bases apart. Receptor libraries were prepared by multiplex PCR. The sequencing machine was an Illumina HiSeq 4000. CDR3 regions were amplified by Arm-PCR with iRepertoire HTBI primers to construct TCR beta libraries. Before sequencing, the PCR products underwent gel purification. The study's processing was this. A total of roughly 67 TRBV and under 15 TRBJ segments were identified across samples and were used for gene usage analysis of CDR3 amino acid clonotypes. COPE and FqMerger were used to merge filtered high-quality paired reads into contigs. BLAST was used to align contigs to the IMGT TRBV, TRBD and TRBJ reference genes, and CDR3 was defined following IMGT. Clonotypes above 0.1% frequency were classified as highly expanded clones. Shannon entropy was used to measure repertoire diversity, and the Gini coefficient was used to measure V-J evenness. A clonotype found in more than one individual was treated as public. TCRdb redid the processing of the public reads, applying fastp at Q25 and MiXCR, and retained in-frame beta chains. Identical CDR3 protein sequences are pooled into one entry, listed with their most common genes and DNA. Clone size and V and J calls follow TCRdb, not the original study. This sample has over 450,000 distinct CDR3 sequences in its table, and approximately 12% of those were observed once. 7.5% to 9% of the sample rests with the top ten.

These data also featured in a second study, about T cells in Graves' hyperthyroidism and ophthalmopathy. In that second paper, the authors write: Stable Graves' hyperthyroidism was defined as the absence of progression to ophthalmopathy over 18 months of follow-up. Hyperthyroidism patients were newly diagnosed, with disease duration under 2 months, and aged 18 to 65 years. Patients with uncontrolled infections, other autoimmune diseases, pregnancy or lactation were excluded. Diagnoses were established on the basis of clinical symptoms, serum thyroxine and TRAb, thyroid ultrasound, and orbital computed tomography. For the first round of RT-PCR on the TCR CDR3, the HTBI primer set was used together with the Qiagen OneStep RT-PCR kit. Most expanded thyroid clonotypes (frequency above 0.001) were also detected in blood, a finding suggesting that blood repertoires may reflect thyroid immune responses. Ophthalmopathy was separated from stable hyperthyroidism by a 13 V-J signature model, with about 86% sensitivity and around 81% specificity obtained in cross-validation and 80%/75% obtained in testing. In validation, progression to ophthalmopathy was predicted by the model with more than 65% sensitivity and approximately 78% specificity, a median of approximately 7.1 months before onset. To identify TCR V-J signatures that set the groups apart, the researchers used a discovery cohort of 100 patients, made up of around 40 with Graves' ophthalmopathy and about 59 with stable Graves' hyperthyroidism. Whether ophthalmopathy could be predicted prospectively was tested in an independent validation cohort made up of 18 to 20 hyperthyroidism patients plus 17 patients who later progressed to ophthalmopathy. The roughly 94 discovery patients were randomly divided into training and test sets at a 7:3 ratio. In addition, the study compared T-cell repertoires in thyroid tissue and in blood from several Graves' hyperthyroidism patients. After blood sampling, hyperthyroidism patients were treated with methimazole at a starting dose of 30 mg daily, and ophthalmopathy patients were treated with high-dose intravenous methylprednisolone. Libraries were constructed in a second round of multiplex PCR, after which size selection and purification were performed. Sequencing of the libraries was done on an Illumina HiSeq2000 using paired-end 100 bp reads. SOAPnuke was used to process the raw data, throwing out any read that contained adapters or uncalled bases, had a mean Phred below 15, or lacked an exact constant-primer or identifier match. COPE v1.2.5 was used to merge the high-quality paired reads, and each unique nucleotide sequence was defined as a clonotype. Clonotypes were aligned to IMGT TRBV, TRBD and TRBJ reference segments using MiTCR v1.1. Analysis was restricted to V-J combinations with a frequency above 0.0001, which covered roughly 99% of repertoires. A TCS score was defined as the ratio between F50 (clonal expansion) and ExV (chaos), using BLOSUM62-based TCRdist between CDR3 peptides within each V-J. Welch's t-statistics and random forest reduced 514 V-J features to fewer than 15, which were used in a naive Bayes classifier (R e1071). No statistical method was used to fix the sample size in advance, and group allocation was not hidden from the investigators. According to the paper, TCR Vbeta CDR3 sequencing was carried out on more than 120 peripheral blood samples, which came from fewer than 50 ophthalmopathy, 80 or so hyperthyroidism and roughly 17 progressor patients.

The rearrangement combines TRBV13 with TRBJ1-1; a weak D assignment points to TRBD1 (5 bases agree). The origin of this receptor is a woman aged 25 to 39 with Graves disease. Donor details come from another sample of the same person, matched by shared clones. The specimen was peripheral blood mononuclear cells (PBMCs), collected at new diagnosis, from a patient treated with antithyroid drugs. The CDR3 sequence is CASSHRGVNTEAFF. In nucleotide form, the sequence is TGTGCCAGCAGCCACCGGGGGGTGAACACTGAAGCTTTCTTT.